Described below is a single T cell receptor beta chain sequence and its context. V shed 4 bases, J shed 7 bases, and the junction held 8 bases outside the gene matches. Germline CDR1 LGHNA, CDR2 YSLEER. This CDR3 is 14 amino acids long. Unique molecular identifiers featured in how the TCRbeta library was prepared. TCRdb re-called the PCR reads through MiXCR, storing one row per CDR3 protein. The sample holds a few hundred thousand distinct CDR3 sequences; 10% to 15% are singletons and the top ten take around 4.1%. The record originates from a study of T-cell reconstitution after alpha-beta-depleted transplantation in children.

V and J are TRBV4-3 and TRBJ1-1, with 8 bases lining up with TRBD1. The sequence was collected from a human donor who donated a stem cell graft to a child with Fanconi anemia. The sample here was PBMCs, taken from the stem cell graft. CDR3 DNA sequence: TGCGCCAGCAGCCTAGTCGACAGGGGTGGTGAAGCTTTCTTT. This codes for CASSLVDRGGEAFF.